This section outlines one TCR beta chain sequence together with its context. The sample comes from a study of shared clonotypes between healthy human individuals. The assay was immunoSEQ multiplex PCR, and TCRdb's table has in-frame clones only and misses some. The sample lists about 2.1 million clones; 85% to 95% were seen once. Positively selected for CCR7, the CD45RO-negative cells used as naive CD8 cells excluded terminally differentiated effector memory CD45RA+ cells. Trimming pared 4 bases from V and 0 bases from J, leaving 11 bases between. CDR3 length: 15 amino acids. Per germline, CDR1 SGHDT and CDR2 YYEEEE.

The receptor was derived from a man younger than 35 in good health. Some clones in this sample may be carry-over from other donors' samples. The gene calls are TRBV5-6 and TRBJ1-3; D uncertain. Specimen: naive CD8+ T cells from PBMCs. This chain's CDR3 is CASSLRSLSGNTIYF. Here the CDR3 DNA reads TGTGCCAGCAGCCTACGGTCCCTCTCTGGAAACACCATATATTTT.